This T cell receptor (beta chain) was documented in a study of shared clonotypes between healthy human individuals. With respect to this clone: Its target is not known.

Naive CD45RA+ and memory CD45RA-negative subsets were split from CD4+ cells. Per the authors' pipeline: ImmunoSEQ only sent back junction sequences with no quality scores, so filtering was done differently. TCRdb keeps only in-frame clones here, not all; method: immunoSEQ multiplex PCR. V, J and clone size are taken as reported in that table, and D and trimming were inferred from the DNA itself. The data show a few million clones, around 90% seen once. Study conclusions and caveats: Naive subsets, compared against memory subsets, generally had larger estimated richness values. Clonotypes not shared had lower generation probabilities than those common to all four donors.

The sequence came from a man aged 18 to 30 in good health. The sample taken for sequencing was naive CD4+ T cells sorted from blood. Subset specified: CD45RA+ positively selected.

CDR3 sequence (DNA): TGTGCCAGCAGAGGGCCTTCGAACACCGGGGAGCTGTTTTTT. Its translation is CASRGPSNTGELFF. The genes are TRBV2 and TRBJ2-2, with unresolved D. Trimming removed 6 bases from V and 0 bases from J, with 8 bases in between. The CDR3 covers 14 residues. Germline CDR1 SNHLY, CDR2 FYNNEI.